The T cell receptor beta chain described here comes from a study of T cell responses to AZD1222 COVID-19 vaccine. Study-level information: Second doses that came at about 4 or about 12 weeks were put together. Study-level results: Possibly, clonal diversity was underestimated; donors were largely white British and included more females. Increased Spike-specific TCR breadth and depth were observed after two AZD1222 doses. Nearly half of spike-specific TCRs reportedly target unmutated variant regions.

Turning to this clone: Its antigen is as yet unknown.

The germline V gene has CDR1 MDHEN and CDR2 SYDVKM. There are 12 residues in the CDR3. The V end was cut by 6 bases, the J end by 1 base, with 4 bases between. The table came from immunoSEQ multiplex PCR; TCRdb's copy has only in-frame clones and leaves some out. This sample has fewer than 150,000 clones, with approximately 90% found just once. The TCR comes from an adult in good health. The rearrangement joins TRBV28 to TRBJ1-5; D unresolved. The sequencing used peripheral blood, collected on day 0 of AZD1222 vaccination. Here the CDR3 reads CASRESNQPQHF. As DNA, the CDR3 is TGTGCCAGCAGAGAGAGCAATCAGCCCCAGCATTTT.